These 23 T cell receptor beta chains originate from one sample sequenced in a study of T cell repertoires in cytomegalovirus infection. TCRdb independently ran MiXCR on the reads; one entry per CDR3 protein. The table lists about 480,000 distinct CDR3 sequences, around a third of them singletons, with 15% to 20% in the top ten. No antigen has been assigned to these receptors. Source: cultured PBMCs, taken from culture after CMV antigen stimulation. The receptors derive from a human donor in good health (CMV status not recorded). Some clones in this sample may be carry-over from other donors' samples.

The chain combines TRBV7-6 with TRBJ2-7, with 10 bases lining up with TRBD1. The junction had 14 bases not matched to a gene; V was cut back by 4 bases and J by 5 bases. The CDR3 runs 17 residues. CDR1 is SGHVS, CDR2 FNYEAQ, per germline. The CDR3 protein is CASSSTPTDRGLNEQYF. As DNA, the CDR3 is TGTGCCAGCAGCTCCACACCAACCGACAGGGGGCTTAACGAGCAGTACTTC.

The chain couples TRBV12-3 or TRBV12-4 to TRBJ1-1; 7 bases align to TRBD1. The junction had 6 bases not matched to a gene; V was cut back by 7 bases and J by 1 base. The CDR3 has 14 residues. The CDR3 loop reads CASTQGGGNTEAFF. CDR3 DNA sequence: TGTGCCAGCACTCAGGGGGGGGGGAACACTGAAGCTTTCTTT.

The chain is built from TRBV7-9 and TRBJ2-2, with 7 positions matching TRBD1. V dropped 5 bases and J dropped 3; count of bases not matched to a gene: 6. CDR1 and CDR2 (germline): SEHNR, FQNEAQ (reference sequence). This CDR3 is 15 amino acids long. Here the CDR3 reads CASSNRGLHTGELFF. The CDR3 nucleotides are TGTGCCAGCAGCAACAGGGGCCTACACACCGGGGAGCTGTTTTTT.

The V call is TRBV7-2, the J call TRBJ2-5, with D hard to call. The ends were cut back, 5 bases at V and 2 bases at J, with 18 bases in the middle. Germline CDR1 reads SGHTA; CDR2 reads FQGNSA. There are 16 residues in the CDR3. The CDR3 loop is CASSRRVFSMQETQYF. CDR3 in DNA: TGTGCCAGCAGCCGCCGGGTCTTCTCCATGCAAGAGACCCAGTACTTC.

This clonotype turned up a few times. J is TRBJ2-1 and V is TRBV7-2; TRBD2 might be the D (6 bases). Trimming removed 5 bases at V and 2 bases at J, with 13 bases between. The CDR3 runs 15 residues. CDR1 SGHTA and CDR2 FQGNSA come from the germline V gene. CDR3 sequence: CASSPKGEAYNEQFF. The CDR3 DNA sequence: TGTGCCAGCAGCCCCAAAGGGGAGGCCTACAATGAGCAGTTCTTC.

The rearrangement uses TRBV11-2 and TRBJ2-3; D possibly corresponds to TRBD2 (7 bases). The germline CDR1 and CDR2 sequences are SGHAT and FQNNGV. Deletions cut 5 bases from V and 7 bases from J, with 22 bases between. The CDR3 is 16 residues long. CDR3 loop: CASSNRAAGVMHTQYF. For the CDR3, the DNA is TGTGCCAGCAGCAACAGGGCGGCGGGAGTCATGCATACGCAGTATTTT.

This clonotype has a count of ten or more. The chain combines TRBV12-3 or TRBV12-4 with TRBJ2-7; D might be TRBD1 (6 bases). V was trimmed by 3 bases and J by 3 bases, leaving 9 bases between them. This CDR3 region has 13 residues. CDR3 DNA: TGTGCCAGCAGTTTCGGACAGAGCTACGAGCAGTACGTC. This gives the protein CASSFGQSYEQYV.

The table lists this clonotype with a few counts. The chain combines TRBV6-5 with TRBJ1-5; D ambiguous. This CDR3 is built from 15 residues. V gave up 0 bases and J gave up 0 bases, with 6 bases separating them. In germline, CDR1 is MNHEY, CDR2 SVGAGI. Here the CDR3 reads CASSYSQYSNQPQHF. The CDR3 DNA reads TGTGCCAGCAGTTACTCACAGTATAGCAATCAGCCCCAGCATTTT.

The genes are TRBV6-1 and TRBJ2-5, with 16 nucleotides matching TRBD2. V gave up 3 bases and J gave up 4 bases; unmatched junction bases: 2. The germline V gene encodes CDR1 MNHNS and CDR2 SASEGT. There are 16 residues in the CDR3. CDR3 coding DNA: TGTGCCAGCAGTGAGGGGACTAGCGGGAGGGGAGAGACCCAGTACTTC. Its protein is CASSEGTSGRGETQYF.

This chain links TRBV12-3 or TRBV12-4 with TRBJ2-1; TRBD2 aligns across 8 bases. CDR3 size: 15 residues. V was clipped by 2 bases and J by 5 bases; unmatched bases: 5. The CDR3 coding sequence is TGTGCCAGCAGTTTAAAAAGCGGGAGTAACAATGAGCAGTTCTTC. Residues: CASSLKSGSNNEQFF.

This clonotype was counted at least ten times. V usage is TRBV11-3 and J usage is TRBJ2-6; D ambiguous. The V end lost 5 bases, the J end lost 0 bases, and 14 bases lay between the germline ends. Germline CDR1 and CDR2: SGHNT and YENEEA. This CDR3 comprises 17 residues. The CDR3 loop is CASSHGFFLSGANVLTF. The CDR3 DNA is TGTGCCAGCAGCCACGGGTTCTTTCTCTCTGGGGCCAACGTCCTGACTTTC.

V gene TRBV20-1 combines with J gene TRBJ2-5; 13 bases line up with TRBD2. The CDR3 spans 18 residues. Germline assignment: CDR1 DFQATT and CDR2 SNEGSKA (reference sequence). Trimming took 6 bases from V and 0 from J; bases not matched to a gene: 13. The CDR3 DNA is TGCAGTGCCGTAACTAGCGGGAGGGGATTAGGGTACCAAGAGACCCAGTACTTC. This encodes CSAVTSGRGLGYQETQYF.

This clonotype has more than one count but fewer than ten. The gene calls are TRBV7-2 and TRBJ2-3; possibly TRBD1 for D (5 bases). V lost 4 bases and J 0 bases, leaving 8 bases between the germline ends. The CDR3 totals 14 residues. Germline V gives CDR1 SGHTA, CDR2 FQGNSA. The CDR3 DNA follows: TGTGCCAGCAGCTATGGGGCTAGCACAGATACGCAGTATTTT. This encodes CASSYGASTDTQYF.

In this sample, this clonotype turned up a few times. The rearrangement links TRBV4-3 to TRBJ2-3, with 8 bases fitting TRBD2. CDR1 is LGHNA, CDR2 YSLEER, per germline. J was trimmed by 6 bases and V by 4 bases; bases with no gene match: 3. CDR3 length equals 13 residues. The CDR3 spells CASSRPGGDTQYF. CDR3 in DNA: TGCGCCAGCAGCCGCCCGGGGGGGGATACGCAGTATTTT.

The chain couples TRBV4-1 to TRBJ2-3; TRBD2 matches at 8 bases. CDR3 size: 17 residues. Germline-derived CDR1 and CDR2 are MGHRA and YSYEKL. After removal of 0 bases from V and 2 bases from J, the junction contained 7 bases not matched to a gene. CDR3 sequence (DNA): TGCGCCAGCAGCCAAGATCCCGCGGGAGGTGTCACAGATACGCAGTATTTT. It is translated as CASSQDPAGGVTDTQYF.

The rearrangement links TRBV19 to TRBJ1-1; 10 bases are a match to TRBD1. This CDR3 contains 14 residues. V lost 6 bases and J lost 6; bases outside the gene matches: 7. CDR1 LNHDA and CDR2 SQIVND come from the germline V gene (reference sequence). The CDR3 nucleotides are TGTGCCAGTAGAGACCCGGGACAGGGGCCTGAAGCTTTCTTT. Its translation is CASRDPGQGPEAFF.

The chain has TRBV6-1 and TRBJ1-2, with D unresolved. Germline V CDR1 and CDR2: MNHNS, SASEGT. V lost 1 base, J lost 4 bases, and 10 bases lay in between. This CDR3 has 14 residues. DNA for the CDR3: TGTGCCAGCAGTGAAGGTGGGAAAGGCTATGGCTACACCTTC. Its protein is CASSEGGKGYGYTF.

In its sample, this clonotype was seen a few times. The CDR3 spells CASSQTRTSHNEQFF. The CDR3 nucleotides are TGTGCCAGCAGCCAGACGAGGACATCCCACAATGAGCAGTTCTTC. J is TRBJ2-1 and V is TRBV4-2, with TRBD1 as a possible D gene (5 bases). In germline, CDR1 is LGHNA, CDR2 YNFKEQ. Trimming removed 3 bases from V and 5 bases from J, with 14 bases in between. The CDR3 spans 15 residues.

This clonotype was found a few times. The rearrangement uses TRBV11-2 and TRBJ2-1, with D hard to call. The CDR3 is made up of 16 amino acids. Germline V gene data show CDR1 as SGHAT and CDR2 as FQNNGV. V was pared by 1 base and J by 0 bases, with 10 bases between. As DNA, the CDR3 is TGTGCCAGCAGCTTAGGGCCCCAGAGCTCCTACAATGAGCAGTTCTTC. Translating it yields CASSLGPQSSYNEQFF.

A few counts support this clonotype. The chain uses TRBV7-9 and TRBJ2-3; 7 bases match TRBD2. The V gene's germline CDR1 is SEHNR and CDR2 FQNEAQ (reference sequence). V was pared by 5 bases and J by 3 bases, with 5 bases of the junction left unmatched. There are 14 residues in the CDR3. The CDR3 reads CASSTLGGTDTQYF. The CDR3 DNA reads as TGTGCCAGCAGCACGCTGGGGGGGACAGATACGCAGTATTTT.

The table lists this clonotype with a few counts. CDR3 in amino acids: CASSTGTSQQYF. The CDR3 DNA reads as TGTGCCAGCAGTACCGGGACCTCACAACAGTACTTC. The chain uses TRBV12-3 or TRBV12-4 and TRBJ2-7; perhaps D is TRBD1 or TRBD2 (5 bases each). The CDR3 runs 12 residues. The V gene lost 5 bases and the J gene lost 10 bases, with 15 bases spanning the gap.

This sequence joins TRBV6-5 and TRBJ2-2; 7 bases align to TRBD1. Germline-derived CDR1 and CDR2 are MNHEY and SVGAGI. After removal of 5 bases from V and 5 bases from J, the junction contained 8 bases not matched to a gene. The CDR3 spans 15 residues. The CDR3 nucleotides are TGTGCCAGCAGTCACTTAGGGGACAGAACCGGGGAGCTGTTTTTT. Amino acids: CASSHLGDRTGELFF.

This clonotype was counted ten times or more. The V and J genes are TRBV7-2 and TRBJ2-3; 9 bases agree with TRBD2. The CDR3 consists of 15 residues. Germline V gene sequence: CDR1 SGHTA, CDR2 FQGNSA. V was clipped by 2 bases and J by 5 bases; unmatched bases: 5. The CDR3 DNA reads TGTGCCAGCAGCTTACAGGGACTAGCAGGAGATACGCAGTATTTT. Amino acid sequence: CASSLQGLAGDTQYF.